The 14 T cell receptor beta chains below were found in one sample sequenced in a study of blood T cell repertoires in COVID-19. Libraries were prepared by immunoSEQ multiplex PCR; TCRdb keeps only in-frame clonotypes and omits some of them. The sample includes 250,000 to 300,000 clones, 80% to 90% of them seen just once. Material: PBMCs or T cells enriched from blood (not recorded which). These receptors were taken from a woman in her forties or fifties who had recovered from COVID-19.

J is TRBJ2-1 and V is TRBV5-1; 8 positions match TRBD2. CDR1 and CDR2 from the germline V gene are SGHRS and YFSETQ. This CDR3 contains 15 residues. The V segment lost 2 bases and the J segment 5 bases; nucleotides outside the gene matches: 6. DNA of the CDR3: TGCGCCAGCAGCTTCCCAGCGGGGGAAAACAATGAGCAGTTCTTC. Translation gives CASSFPAGENNEQFF.

The CDR3 DNA reads TGTGCCAGCAGCCAGACAGGGGGTTTAACCTACGAGCAGTACTTC. Translation gives CASSQTGGLTYEQYF. This chain links TRBV25-1 with TRBJ2-7; TRBD1 matches at 9 bases. The CDR3 is made up of 15 amino acids. With 6 bases clipped from V and 2 bases from J, the junction kept 8 bases outside the gene matches. CDR1 is MGHDK and CDR2 is SYGVNS in the germline V gene.

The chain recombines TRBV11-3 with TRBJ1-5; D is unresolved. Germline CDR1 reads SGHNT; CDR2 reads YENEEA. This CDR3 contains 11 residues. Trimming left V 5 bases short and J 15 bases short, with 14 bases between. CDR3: CASSPEPLGHF. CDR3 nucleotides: TGTGCCAGCAGCCCCGAACCCCTAGGGCATTTT. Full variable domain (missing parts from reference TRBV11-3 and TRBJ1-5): EAGVVQSPRYKIIEKKQPVAFWCNPISGHNTLYWYLQNLGQGPELLIRYENEEAVDDSQLPKDRFSAERLKGVDSTLKIQPAELGDSAVYLCASSPEPLGHFGDGTRLSIL.

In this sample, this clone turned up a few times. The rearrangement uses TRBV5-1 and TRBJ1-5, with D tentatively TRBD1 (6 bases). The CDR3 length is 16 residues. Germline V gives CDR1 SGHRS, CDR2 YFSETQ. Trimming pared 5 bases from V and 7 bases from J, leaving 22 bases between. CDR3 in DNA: TGCGCCAGCAGGAGACAGGATACACCGATTGACCAGCCCCAGCATTTT. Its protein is CASRRQDTPIDQPQHF. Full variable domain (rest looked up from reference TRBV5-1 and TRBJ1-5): KAGVTQTPRYLIKTRGQQVTLSCSPISGHRSVSWYQQTPGQGLQFLFEYFSETQRNKGNFPGRFSGRQFSNSRSEMNVSTLELGDSALYLCASRRQDTPIDQPQHFGDGTRLSIL.

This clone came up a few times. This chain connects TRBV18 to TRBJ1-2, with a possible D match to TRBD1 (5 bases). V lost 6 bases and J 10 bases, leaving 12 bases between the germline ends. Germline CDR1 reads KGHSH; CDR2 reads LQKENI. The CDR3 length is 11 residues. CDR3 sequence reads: CASSPRGYYTF. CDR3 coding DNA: TGTGCCAGCTCTCCCCGGGGGTACTACACCTTC. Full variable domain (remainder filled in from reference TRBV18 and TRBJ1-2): NAGVMQNPRHLVRRRGQEARLRCSPMKGHSHVYWYRQLPEEGLKFMVYLQKENIIDESGMPKERFSAEFPKEGPSILRIQQVVRGDSAAYFCASSPRGYYTFGSGTRLTVV.

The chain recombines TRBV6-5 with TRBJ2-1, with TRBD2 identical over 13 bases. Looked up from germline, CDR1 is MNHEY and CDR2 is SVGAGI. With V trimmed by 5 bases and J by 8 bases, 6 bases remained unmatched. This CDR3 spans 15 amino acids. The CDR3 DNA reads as TGTGCCAGCAGTCAACGGGGACTAGCGGGGCATGAGCAGTTCTTC. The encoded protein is CASSQRGLAGHEQFF.

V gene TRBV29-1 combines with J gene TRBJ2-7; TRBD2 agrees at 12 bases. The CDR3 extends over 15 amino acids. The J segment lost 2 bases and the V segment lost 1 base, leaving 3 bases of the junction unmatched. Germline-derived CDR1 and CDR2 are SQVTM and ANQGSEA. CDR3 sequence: CSVEVTSGSPYEQYF. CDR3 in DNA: TGCAGCGTTGAAGTGACTAGCGGGAGCCCCTACGAGCAGTACTTC.

The CDR3 DNA reads as TGTGCCAGCAGCCAAGAGGACAGGGCCCACGAGCAGTACTTC. As protein: CASSQEDRAHEQYF. V gene TRBV7-2 combines with J gene TRBJ2-7, with 8 bases lining up with TRBD1. In germline, CDR1 is SGHTA, CDR2 FQGNSA. This CDR3 is built from 14 residues. The ends lost 5 bases at V and 5 bases at J; junction bases unmatched: 8.

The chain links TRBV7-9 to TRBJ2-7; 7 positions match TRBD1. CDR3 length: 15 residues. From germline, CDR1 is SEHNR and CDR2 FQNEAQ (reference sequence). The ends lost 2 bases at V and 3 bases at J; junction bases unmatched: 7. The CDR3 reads CASSLSDRAYYEQYF. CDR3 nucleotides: TGTGCCAGCAGCTTATCCGACAGGGCTTACTACGAGCAGTACTTC.

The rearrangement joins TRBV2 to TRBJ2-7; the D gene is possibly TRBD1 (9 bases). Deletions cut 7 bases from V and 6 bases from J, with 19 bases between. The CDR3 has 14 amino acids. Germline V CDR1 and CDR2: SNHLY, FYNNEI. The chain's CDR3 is CASMGQGLGLEQYF. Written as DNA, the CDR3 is TGTGCCAGCATGGGACAGGGACTAGGTCTCGAGCAGTACTTC.

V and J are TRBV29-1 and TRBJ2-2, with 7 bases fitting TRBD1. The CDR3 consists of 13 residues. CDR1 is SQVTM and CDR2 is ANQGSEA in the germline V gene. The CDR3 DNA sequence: TGCACCGCACGACAGGGTCGAACCGGGGAGCTGTTTTTT. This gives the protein CTARQGRTGELFF.

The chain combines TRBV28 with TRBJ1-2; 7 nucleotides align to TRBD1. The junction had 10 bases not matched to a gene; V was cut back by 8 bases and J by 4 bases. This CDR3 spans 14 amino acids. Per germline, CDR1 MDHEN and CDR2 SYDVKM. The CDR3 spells CASFPAGTVYGYTF. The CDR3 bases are TGTGCCAGCTTCCCTGCCGGGACAGTCTATGGCTACACCTTC.

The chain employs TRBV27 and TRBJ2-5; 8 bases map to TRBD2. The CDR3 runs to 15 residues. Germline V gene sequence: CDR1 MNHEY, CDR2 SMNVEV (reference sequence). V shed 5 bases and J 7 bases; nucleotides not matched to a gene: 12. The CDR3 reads CASSTSSGGGGTQYF. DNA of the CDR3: TGTGCCAGCAGTACGTCCTCCGGGGGGGGAGGGACCCAGTACTTC.

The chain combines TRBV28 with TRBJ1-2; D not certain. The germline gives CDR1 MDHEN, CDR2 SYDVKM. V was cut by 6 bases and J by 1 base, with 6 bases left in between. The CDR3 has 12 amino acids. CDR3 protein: CASRRDNYGYTF. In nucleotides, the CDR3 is TGTGCCAGCAGGAGAGATAACTATGGCTACACCTTC.